The source of this T cell receptor (beta chain) is a study of CD8 T cells in ankylosing spondylitis. In regard to this clonotype: The antigen is undetermined.

5'-RACE, quantitative and with molecular barcodes, yielded the TCR beta libraries. TCRdb re-called the 5' RACE reads with MiXCR, one entry per CDR3 protein. Among 150,000 to 200,000 distinct CDR3 sequences listed, roughly 18% were seen once. Study observations and caveats: Characteristic of ankylosing spondylitis blood, it appeared, was a TCR beta motif comprising several highly homologous variants. Disease-linked clones were found to be CD8+ and relatively rare in peripheral blood. Reportedly, significant enrichment of disease-linked clones occurred in matched ankylosing spondylitis synovial fluid.

From germline, CDR1 is KGHSH and CDR2 LQKENI. V was pared by 3 bases and J by 1 base, with 4 bases of the junction left unmatched. This CDR3 region has 16 residues. This clonotype was sampled from a male donor with ankylosing spondylitis or in good health (not recorded which). The rearrangement uses TRBV18 and TRBJ2-3; TRBD2 agrees at 10 bases. Sequenced: blood, either unsorted or a sorted T cell fraction (not recorded which). The CDR3 sequence: CASSPPGTSGTDTQYF. The DNA of the CDR3 is TGTGCCAGCTCACCCCCCGGGACTAGCGGCACAGATACGCAGTATTTT.